This T cell receptor (beta chain) originates from a study of blood T cell repertoires in COVID-19. Per germline, CDR1 LGHDT and CDR2 YNNKEL (reference sequence). After removal of 4 bases from V and 2 bases from J, the junction contained 12 bases not matched to a gene. The CDR3 consists of 20 residues. Method: immunoSEQ multiplex PCR; TCRdb's copy keeps in-frame clones and lacks some. The sample contains about 170,000 clones, approximately 80% of which appear only once. The study assigned cohorts using participant-reported clinical history. A single count supports this clone. The sequence derives from a man in his fifties who had recovered from COVID-19. The J gene is TRBJ2-1, the V gene TRBV3-1 (or the pseudogene TRBV3-2); 15 bases are shared with TRBD2. Sequencing input: PBMCs or T cells enriched from blood (not recorded which). CDR3 residues: CASSPRTWTSGGAAYNEQFF. The CDR3, as DNA: TGTGCCAGCAGCCCCCGGACTTGGACTAGCGGGGGGGCCGCCTACAATGAGCAGTTCTTC.